These 20 T cell receptor beta chains were all obtained from the same sample, sequenced in a study of tumor and adjacent non-tumor tissue in lung cancer. A modified ARM-PCR protocol with three rounds of nested PCR amplified TCRbeta. TCRdb recomputed calls from the multiplex PCR reads with MiXCR, one row per CDR3 protein. The sample has more than 85,000 distinct CDR3 sequences, around 80% seen once. The template was RNA from unsorted bulk tissue. What was sequenced was lung tumor tissue. These receptors came from a woman in her fifties or sixties with non-small cell lung cancer.

V is TRBV5-8 and J is TRBJ2-1, with D perhaps matching TRBD1 or TRBD2 (5 bases each). Per germline, CDR1 SGHTS and CDR2 YDEGEE. The CDR3 has 17 amino acids. V lost 4 bases to trimming and J lost 0 bases, with 17 bases between them. CDR3 sequence reads: CASSPGWGSLSYNEQFF. For the CDR3, the DNA is TGTGCCAGCAGCCCCGGTTGGGGGTCACTCTCCTACAATGAGCAGTTCTTC.

V gene TRBV20-1 combines with J gene TRBJ2-2; the D is unclear. V was pared by 7 bases and J by 4 bases, with 16 bases between. There are 14 residues in the CDR3. Germline CDR1 reads DFQATT; CDR2 reads SNEGSKA (reference sequence). The CDR3 reads CSVSNSSGTGELFF. In DNA form, the CDR3 reads TGCAGTGTTTCCAACTCTAGTGGCACCGGGGAGCTGTTTTTT.

This rearrangement joins TRBV2 to TRBJ1-2; D perhaps matches TRBD1 (5 bases). The V end lost 2 bases, the J end lost 6 bases, and 22 bases lay between the germline ends. The CDR3 is 17 amino acids. The V gene's germline CDR1 is SNHLY and CDR2 FYNNEI. Here the CDR3 reads CASSEFLVGKGTHGYTF. CDR3 in DNA: TGTGCCAGCAGTGAATTCTTAGTGGGAAAGGGGACCCATGGCTACACCTTC. Combining the CDR3 with reference TRBV2 and TRBJ1-2 gives the whole variable domain EPEVTQTPSHQVTQMGQEVILRCVPISNHLYFYWYRQILGQKVEFLVSFYNNEISEKSEIFDDQFSVERPDGSNFTLKIRSTKLEDSAMYFCASSEFLVGKGTHGYTFGSGTRLTVV.

Notes on this clonotype: A read error is likely, as this CDR3 ends without the conserved phenylalanine or tryptophan. The V gene is TRBV11-2, the J gene TRBJ2-3; D call uncertain. Trimming removed 6 bases at V and 2 bases at J, with 15 bases between. The CDR3 totals 15 residues. Germline V gene lookup returns CDR1 SGHAT and CDR2 FQNNGV. The CDR3 nucleotides are TGTGCCAGCAGGGCCACCCGGACGGCCACAGATACGCAGTATTCT. It is translated as CASRATRTATDTQYS.

As for this clonotype: One base away lies a much larger clone, so this may be a sequencing read error. The chain is built from TRBV6-5 and TRBJ2-1, with D hard to call. CDR3 length equals 11 residues. Germline CDR1 and CDR2: MNHEY and SVGAGI. The CDR3 nucleotides are TGTGCCAGCAGGCAGTACAATGGGCAGTTCTTC. Translated, it gives CASRQYNGQFF.

V is TRBV11-1 and J is TRBJ1-1; TRBD1 matches 7 bases. The CDR3 spans 13 residues. Germline V lookup: CDR1 SGHAT, CDR2 FQDESV (reference sequence). The CDR3 sequence: CTSSRDSNTEAFF. The DNA for the CDR3 is TGTACTAGCAGCCGGGACAGCAACACTGAAGCTTTCTTT.

This clonotype was detected many times. This rearrangement joins TRBV6-2 or TRBV6-3 to TRBJ2-4; 12 bases align to TRBD2. Per the germline V gene, CDR1 is MNHEY and CDR2 is SVGEGT. The CDR3 contains 20 residues. J gave up 0 bases and V 4 bases, and 13 bases lay outside the gene matches. The CDR3 loop reads CASSSGLAGSFTLAKNIQYF. For the CDR3, the DNA is TGTGCCAGCAGTTCCGGACTAGCGGGGTCTTTTACGCTAGCCAAAAACATTCAGTACTTC.

With regard to this clonotype: One junction end disagrees with the germline gene, perhaps due to a read error. The V and J genes are TRBV20-1 and TRBJ2-2; tentative D call: TRBD2 (5 bases). The germline V gene encodes CDR1 DFQATT and CDR2 SNEGSKA (reference sequence). The CDR3 sequence is 12 residues long. This chain's CDR3 is CSATDNAGELFF. DNA for the CDR3: TGCAGTGCTACAGATAACGCCGGGGAGCTGTTTTTC.

A remark on this clonotype: It may be a read error: a sequence one base away is much more abundant. The rearrangement joins TRBV12-3 or TRBV12-4 to TRBJ2-7; 8 positions match TRBD1. This CDR3 comprises 14 residues. The DNA of the CDR3 is TGTGCCATCAGTCCACGGGGACAGGCCTACGAGCAGTACTTC. Translation: CAISPRGQAYEQYF.

This sequence joins TRBV11-2 and TRBJ2-4; D is uncertain. In germline, CDR1 is SGHAT, CDR2 FQNNGV. The CDR3 runs 14 residues. V gave up 6 bases and J gave up 7 bases, with 16 bases separating them. CDR3 sequence: CASSFPTRRNIQYF. CDR3 nucleotide sequence: TGTGCCAGCAGTTTCCCCACCAGAAGGAACATTCAGTACTTC. The full variable domain, its missing parts supplied by reference TRBV11-2 and TRBJ2-4, is EAGVAQSPRYKIIEKRQSVAFWCNPISGHATLYWYQQILGQGPKLLIQFQNNGVVDDSQLPKDRFSAERLKGVDSTLKIQPAKLEDSAVYLCASSFPTRRNIQYFGAGTRLSVL.

By its share, this clonotype is medium-sized. V usage is TRBV11-3 and J usage is TRBJ1-6; 10 bases agree with TRBD1. The germline V gene has CDR1 SGHNT and CDR2 YENEEA. The CDR3 has 19 amino acids. The V gene end was trimmed by 5 bases and the J gene end by 6 bases; junction bases not matched to a gene: 16. Here the CDR3 reads CASSADRGSFFGLNSPLHF. As DNA, the CDR3 is TGTGCCAGCAGCGCGGACAGGGGGAGTTTTTTTGGACTTAATTCACCCCTCCACTTT. Full variable domain (outside the CDR3, taken from reference TRBV11-3 and TRBJ1-6): EAGVVQSPRYKIIEKKQPVAFWCNPISGHNTLYWYLQNLGQGPELLIRYENEEAVDDSQLPKDRFSAERLKGVDSTLKIQPAELGDSAVYLCASSADRGSFFGLNSPLHFGNGTRLTVT.

With regard to this clonotype: A much larger clone is a single base away; this may be a read error. The genes are TRBV28 and TRBJ1-5; no firm D call. The CDR3 covers 14 residues. The germline CDR1 and CDR2 sequences are MDHEN and SYDVKM. The CDR3 coding sequence is TGTGTCAGCATTACGGGAGGTCGGGTTCAGCCCCAGCATTTT. It specifies CVSITGGRVQPQHF.

This clonotype was detected only once. The genes are TRBV9 and TRBJ2-3; no clear D gene. The ends were cut back, 2 bases at V and 3 bases at J, with 10 bases in the middle. Germline assignment: CDR1 SGDLS and CDR2 YYNGEE. The CDR3 runs 14 residues. The CDR3 is CASSVSVVTDTQYF. For the CDR3, the DNA is TGTGCCAGCAGCGTTTCAGTGGTAACAGATACGCAGTATTTT.

Worth noting for this clonotype: Since a much larger clone is just one base distant, this may be a read error. The gene calls are TRBV5-5 and TRBJ2-5; 9 bases fit TRBD1. CDR1 is SGHKS and CDR2 is YYEKEE in the germline V gene (reference sequence). The CDR3 is 15 residues long. The CDR3 here is CTSSLDRGHRETQYF. CDR3 nucleotide sequence: TGTACCAGCAGCTTGGACAGGGGTCATAGGGAGACCCAGTACTTC. The full variable domain, rest sourced from reference TRBV5-5 and TRBJ2-5, is DAGVTQSPTHLIKTRGQQVTLRCSPISGHKSVSWYQQVLGQGPQFIFQYYEKEERGRGNFPDRFSARQFPNYSSELNVNALLLGDSALYLCTSSLDRGHRETQYFGPGTRLLVL.

The chain couples TRBV6-2 or TRBV6-3 to TRBJ1-2, with TRBD1 as a possible D gene (5 bases). CDR3 size: 15 residues. The germline V and J ends were trimmed by 1 base and 8 bases, with 17 bases remaining between them. CDR1 MNHEY and CDR2 SVGEGT come from the germline V gene. CDR3 nucleotides: TGTGCCAGCAGTTACTTGACCAGGGACGCCGAAGGCTACACCTTC. Encoded protein: CASSYLTRDAEGYTF.

The table lists this clonotype with a count of one. At one end the junction does not follow the germline gene, possibly because of a read error. This rearrangement joins TRBV4-2 to TRBJ1-2; a weak D match, TRBD1 (5 bases). This CDR3 is built from 15 residues. Germline CDR1 LGHNA, CDR2 YNFKEQ. CDR3 sequence reads: CTSSQDGTSNYGYAF. For the CDR3, the DNA is TGTACCAGCAGTCAGGACGGGACCTCTAACTATGGCTACGCCTTC.

A note on this clonotype: Sequence at one end of the junction differs from germline and may be a read error. V usage is TRBV11-2 and J usage is TRBJ2-2, with D perhaps matching TRBD1 (7 bases). Germline lookup yields CDR1 SGHAT and CDR2 FQNNGV. CDR3 size: 14 residues. The CDR3 nucleotides are TGCGCCGGCAGCTTGCGGGACAACACAGGGGATCTGTTTTTT. This encodes CAGSLRDNTGDLFF.

Worth noting for this clonotype: Compared with germline, one end of the junction differs, possibly owing to a read error. V gene TRBV11-3 combines with J gene TRBJ2-5; D remains ambiguous. Germline assignment: CDR1 SGHNT and CDR2 YENEEA. The CDR3 has 12 residues. The CDR3 bases are TGTGCCATCAGCTTAGAGTTAGAGACCCGGTACTTC. Translated, it gives CAISLELETRYF.

To note about this clonotype: At one boundary the junction diverges from the germline segment, which might be a read error. The V and J genes are TRBV11-2 and TRBJ2-2; TRBD2 is a possible D gene (5 bases). Looked up from germline, CDR1 is SGHAT and CDR2 is FQNNGV. CDR3 length equals 16 residues. For the CDR3, the DNA is TGTGCCAGCAGCTTAGTATTGGCGGAGCACGCCGGGGAGCGGTTTTTT. Amino acids: CASSLVLAEHAGERFF. The whole variable domain, remainder taken from reference TRBV11-2 and TRBJ2-2, is EAGVAQSPRYKIIEKRQSVAFWCNPISGHATLYWYQQILGQGPKLLIQFQNNGVVDDSQLPKDRFSAERLKGVDSTLKIQPAKLEDSAVYLCASSLVLAEHAGERFFGEGSRLTVL.

As concerns this clonotype: One end of the junction varies from germline; a read error may be responsible. This chain uses TRBV6-5 with TRBJ2-7; TRBD1 matches 7 bases. The germline V gene encodes CDR1 MNHEY and CDR2 SVGAGI. This CDR3 comprises 17 residues. CDR3 loop: CTSSPLGFRTGGYEQYF. As DNA, the CDR3 is TGTACCAGCAGCCCCCTCGGGTTTAGGACAGGTGGCTACGAGCAGTACTTC.